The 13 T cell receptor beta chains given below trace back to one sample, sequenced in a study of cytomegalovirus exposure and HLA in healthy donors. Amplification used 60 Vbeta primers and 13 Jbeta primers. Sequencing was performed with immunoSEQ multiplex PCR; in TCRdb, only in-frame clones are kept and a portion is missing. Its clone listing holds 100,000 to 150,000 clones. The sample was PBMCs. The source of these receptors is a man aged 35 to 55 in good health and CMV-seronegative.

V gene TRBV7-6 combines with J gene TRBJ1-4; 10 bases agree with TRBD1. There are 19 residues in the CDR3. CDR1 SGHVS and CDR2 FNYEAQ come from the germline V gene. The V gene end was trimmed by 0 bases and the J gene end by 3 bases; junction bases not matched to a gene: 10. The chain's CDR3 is CASSLAGDRGGIANEKLFF. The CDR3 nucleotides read TGTGCCAGCAGCTTAGCGGGGGACAGGGGAGGGATAGCTAATGAAAAACTGTTTTTT. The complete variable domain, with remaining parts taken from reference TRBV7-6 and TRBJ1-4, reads GAGVSQSPRYKVTKRGQDVALRCDPISGHVSLYWYRQALGQGPEFLTYFNYEAQQDKSGLPNDRFSAERPEGSISTLTIQRTEQRDSAMYRCASSLAGDRGGIANEKLFFGSGTQLSVL.

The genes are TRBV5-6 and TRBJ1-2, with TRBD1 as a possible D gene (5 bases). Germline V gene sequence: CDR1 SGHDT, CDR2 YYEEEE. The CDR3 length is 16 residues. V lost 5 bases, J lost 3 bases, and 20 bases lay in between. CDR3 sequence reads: CASSPPGRGGDYGYTF. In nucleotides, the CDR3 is TGTGCCAGCAGTCCTCCCGGTCGGGGAGGGGACTATGGCTACACCTTC.

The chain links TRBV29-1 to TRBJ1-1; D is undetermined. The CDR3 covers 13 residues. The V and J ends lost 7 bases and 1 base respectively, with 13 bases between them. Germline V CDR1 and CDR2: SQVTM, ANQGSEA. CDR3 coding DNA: TGCAGCGCTGTCCAAGCCCCGAACACTGAAGCTTTCTTT. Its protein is CSAVQAPNTEAFF. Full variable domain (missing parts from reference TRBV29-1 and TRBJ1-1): SAVISQKPSRDICQRGTSLTIQCQVDSQVTMMFWYRQQPGQSLTLIATANQGSEATYESGFVIDKFPISRPNLTFSTLTVSNMSPEDSSIYLCSAVQAPNTEAFFGQGTRLTVV.

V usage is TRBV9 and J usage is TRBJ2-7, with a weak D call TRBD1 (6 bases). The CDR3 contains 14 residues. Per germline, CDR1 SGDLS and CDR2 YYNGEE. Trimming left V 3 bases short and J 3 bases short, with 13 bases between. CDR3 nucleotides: TGTGCCAGCAGCGCCGGGGACATTAACTACGAGCAGTACTTC. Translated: CASSAGDINYEQYF. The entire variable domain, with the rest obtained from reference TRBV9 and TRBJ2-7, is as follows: DSGVTQTPKHLITATGQRVTLRCSPRSGDLSVYWYQQSLDQGLQFLIQYYNGEERAKGNILERFSAQQFPDLHSELNLSSLELGDSALYFCASSAGDINYEQYFGPGTRLTVT.

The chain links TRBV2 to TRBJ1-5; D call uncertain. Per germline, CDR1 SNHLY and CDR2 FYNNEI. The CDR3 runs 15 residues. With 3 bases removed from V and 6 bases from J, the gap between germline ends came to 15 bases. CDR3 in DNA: TGTGCCAGCAGTGAGGGTCGGGATTCGAGTCAGCCCCAGCATTTT. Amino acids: CASSEGRDSSQPQHF.

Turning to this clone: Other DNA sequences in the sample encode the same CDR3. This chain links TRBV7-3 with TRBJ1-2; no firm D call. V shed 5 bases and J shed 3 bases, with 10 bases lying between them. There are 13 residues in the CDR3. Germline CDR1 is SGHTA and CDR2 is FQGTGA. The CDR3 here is CASSPQAYYGYTF. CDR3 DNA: TGTGCCAGCAGCCCGCAGGCGTACTATGGCTACACCTTC.

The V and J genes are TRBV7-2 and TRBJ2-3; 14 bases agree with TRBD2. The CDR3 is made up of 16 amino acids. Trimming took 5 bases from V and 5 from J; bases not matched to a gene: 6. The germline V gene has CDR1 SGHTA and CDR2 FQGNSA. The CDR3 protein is CASSLGLAGVRDTQYF. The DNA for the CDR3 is TGTGCCAGCAGCCTGGGACTAGCGGGAGTGAGAGATACGCAGTATTTT.

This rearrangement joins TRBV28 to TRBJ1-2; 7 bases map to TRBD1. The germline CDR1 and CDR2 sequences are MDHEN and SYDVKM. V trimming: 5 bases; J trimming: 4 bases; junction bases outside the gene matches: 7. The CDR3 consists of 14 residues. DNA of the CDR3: TGTGCCAGCAGTACCCCCGGGACAGCCTATGGCTACACCTTC. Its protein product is CASSTPGTAYGYTF.

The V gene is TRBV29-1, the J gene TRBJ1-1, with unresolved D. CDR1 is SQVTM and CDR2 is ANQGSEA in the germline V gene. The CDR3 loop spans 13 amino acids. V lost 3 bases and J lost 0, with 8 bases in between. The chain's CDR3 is CSVEGQLNTEAFF. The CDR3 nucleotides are TGCAGCGTTGAGGGCCAGCTGAACACTGAAGCTTTCTTT.

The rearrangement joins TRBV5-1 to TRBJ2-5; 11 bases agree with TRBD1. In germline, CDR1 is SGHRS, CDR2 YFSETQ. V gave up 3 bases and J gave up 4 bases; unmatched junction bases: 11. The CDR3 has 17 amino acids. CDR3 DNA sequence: TGCGCCAGCAGCTGGAGGACAGGGGGCCGGGTCCGAGAGACCCAGTACTTC. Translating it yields CASSWRTGGRVRETQYF.

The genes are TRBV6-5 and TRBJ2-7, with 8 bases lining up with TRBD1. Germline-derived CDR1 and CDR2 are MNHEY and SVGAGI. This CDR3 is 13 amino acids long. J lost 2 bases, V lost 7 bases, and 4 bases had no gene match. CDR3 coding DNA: TGTGCCAGCACCAGGGGGCCGGCCTACGAGCAGTACTTC. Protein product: CASTRGPAYEQYF.

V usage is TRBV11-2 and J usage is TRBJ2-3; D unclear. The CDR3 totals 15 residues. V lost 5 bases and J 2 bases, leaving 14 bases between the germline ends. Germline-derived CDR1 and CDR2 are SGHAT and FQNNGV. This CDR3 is CASSPGLFNTDTQYF. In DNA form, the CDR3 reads TGTGCCAGCAGCCCCGGTCTGTTTAACACAGATACGCAGTATTTT.

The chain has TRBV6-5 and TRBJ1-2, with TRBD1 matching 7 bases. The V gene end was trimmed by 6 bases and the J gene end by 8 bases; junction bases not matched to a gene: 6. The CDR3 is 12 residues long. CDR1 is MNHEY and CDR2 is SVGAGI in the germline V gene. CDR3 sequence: CASRRQGSGYTF. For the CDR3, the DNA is TGTGCCAGCAGGAGACAGGGTTCGGGCTACACCTTC.